This T cell receptor beta chain appears in the sequencing data of a study of blood T cells in healthy people across ages (dated by TCRdb to about 2015). Some background on the complete study: In model experiments, template switching captured about one uniquely barcoded TCR beta cDNA molecule for every two T cells. Using deep sequencing normalized with unique cDNA molecular identifiers, the study measured how TCR beta repertoire diversity changes with age. The donors were divided into four age groups: young (average approximately 15 years), middle-aged (approximately 39), aged (about 60) and long-lived (about 84). To avoid experimental bias, donors of different ages were spread randomly across the sequencing lanes. Two additional independent replicas of 1 million unique cDNA reads from the same blood draw were analyzed for two donors (one aged 18 to 29 and one aged 80 or older).

Study-wide conclusions, independent of this receptor: Observed TCR beta diversity per million T cells fell roughly linearly with age, and a significant reduction was already apparent by age roughly 40. There was a strong correlation between observed TCR beta diversity and the percentage of naive T cells measured by flow cytometry. The long-lived group showed more naive CD4+ T cells, fewer expanded clones and increased TCR diversity than the aged group, suggesting age selection. Total diversity estimates from one million sequenced T cells were considered lower bounds and underestimates. Conclusive comparison of naive and antigen-experienced compartments was prevented by the profiling of bulk unsorted PBMCs. Because the CMV infection status of the donors was unknown, age-related changes in expanded clonotypes may potentially have been confounded.

The germline V gene supplies CDR1 SGDLS and CDR2 YYNGEE. From the cysteine up to the phenylalanine, the CDR3 has a length of 18 residues. The only DNA kept is the CDR3, 54 bases in frame from the first base. Trimming takes 4 bases off V and 0 bases off J; junction bases not matched to a gene: 13. Libraries were made using 5' RACE. Instrument used: Illumina HiSeq 2500. The second PCR ran for roughly 7 to 11 cycles and used a J-beta primer mix along with a sample-barcoded 5' primer. Each TCR beta cDNA molecule received a unique molecular identifier from a template-switch 5' adaptor carrying 12 random nucleotides. At least 3 million CDR3-containing paired-end reads were obtained from each sample. All of the RNA was converted into first-strand cDNA using the Mint cDNA synthesis kit, with a TRBC-specific oligonucleotide serving as the primer. All cDNA was treated with uracil-DNA glycosylase and then went through a first 18-cycle PCR with the universal primers M1SS and BC2_uni_R. The study's own analysis went as follows. Each sample was normalized by randomly selecting 1 million high-quality reads, each carrying a distinct molecular identifier. Instead of being binned into consensus sequences, reads that shared molecular identifiers were thrown out. MiTCR, with a Q25 quality threshold and the strictest error-elimination algorithm, was used for CDR3 identification, clonotype clustering and error correction. A nonparametric unseen species model with Euler transformation was used to estimate a lower bound on total TCR beta diversity. In TCRdb, the public reads were trimmed at Q25 with fastp and aligned with MiXCR, with productive beta chains retained. Here each entry gathers all rows of one CDR3 protein and keeps the most common genes and DNA. It is TCRdb's table, rather than the study itself, that gives the V and J calls and clone size. Recorded for this sample are hundreds of thousands of distinct CDR3 sequences; approximately 53% of them occurred a single time. Of the sample, around 24% is held by the ten largest clones.

This clonotype was seen a handful of times. Its antigen remains unidentified. No quality values exist for individual bases; no much larger clone is one base distant. Systemically healthy Caucasian individuals from Russia, 35 to 50 in total and aged roughly 6 to 100 years, were included as donors. Each donor gave approximately 10 milliliters of peripheral blood, collected into EDTA-treated Vacutainer tubes. Ficoll-Paque density-gradient centrifugation was used to isolate PBMCs, with at least 6 million obtained per sample. Trizol reagent was used to extract total RNA from the PBMCs, yielding at least 5 micrograms per sample. For every donor, flow cytometry on a PBMC aliquot measured the percentage of naive CD45RAhigh/CD27high T cells.

The sequenced sample was blood. The chain uses TRBV9 and TRBJ2-3; 8 bases in between match TRBD1. The receptor was derived from a man aged 40-50 years in good health. The sequence in DNA is TGTGCCAGCAGCCCCCAAGGACAGGGACTCTTTAGCACAGATACGCAGTATTTT. It translates as CASSPQGQGLFSTDTQYF.